Following are 9 T cell receptor beta chains from one sample sequenced in a study of blood T cell repertoires in COVID-19 (dated by TCRdb to the early 2020s). Library preparation was by the immunoSEQ multiplex PCR assay. TCRdb retrieved this table from immuneACCESS and kept in-frame rearrangements only. Not all clones are present; in checked studies, unresolved V genes account for under half, and no reason is known for the remainder. This sample gives 120,000 to 150,000 clones in total; 70% to 90% of them show up just once. The top ten constitute 10% to 15% of the sample. What was sequenced was peripheral blood. The receptors here all came from a man between 60 and 75 years old with active or convalescent COVID-19.

The gene calls are TRBV30 and TRBJ2-5; TRBD2 aligns across 15 bases. The trim removed 3 bases at V and 4 bases at J, leaving 3 bases unmatched. The V gene's germline CDR1 is GTSNPN and CDR2 SVGIG (reference sequence). The CDR3 consists of 15 residues. Here the CDR3 DNA reads TGTGCCTGGAGCGAGGGACTAGCGGGAGGAGAGACCCAGTACTTC. It encodes CAWSEGLAGGETQYF.

The chain has TRBV29-1 and TRBJ2-2; D is possibly TRBD2 (6 bases). CDR3 length: 12 residues. Germline assignment: CDR1 SQVTM and CDR2 ANQGSEA. Trimming shortened V by 6 bases and J by 6 bases, and 11 bases separated the two germline ends. The CDR3 sequence: CSVEGPAGELFF. Here the CDR3 DNA reads TGCAGCGTGGAGGGCCCCGCCGGGGAGCTGTTTTTT.

The chain carries TRBV21-1 and TRBJ2-5; the D segment call TRBD1 is taken from the table without a DNA check. TRBV21-1 is shown as a pseudogene. This CDR3 comprises 13 residues. The CDR3, as DNA: TGTGCCAGCAGCAAAACAGGGGGAGAGACCCAGTACTTC. This encodes CASSKTGGETQYF.

This chain uses TRBV5-1 with TRBJ2-5; TRBD2 matches at 16 bases. Germline loops: CDR1 SGHRS, CDR2 YFSETQ. This CDR3 comprises 15 residues. Trimming at V came to 7 bases and at J to 5 bases, leaving 5 bases not matched to a gene. CDR3 sequence reads: CASGTGLAGGETQYF. The CDR3 DNA reads as TGCGCCAGCGGAACGGGACTAGCGGGAGGGGAGACCCAGTACTTC.

This clone was observed a single time. This sequence joins TRBV18 and TRBJ2-7; maybe TRBD2 (6 bases). The V end was cut by 2 bases, the J end by 7 bases, with 24 bases between. Per the germline V gene, CDR1 is KGHSH and CDR2 is LQKENI. This CDR3 has 17 amino acids. CDR3 DNA sequence: TGTGCCAGCTCACCATTCGAGGTCGGGCCGGCGGGATGGGAGCAGTACTTC. It is translated as CASSPFEVGPAGWEQYF.

The chain recombines TRBV19 with TRBJ1-3, with D possibly TRBD1 on 6 matching bases. Germline V CDR1 and CDR2: LNHDA, SQIVND (reference sequence). V dropped 7 bases and J dropped 0 bases, with 19 bases sitting between them. CDR3 length: 17 amino acids. The CDR3 sequence: CASTSPGGRGSGNTIYF. CDR3 nucleotide sequence: TGTGCCAGTACATCCCCCGGTGGCAGGGGCTCTGGAAACACCATATATTTT.

V is TRBV29-1 and J is TRBJ2-5, with 8 bases lining up with TRBD2. The CDR3 consists of 13 residues. V lost 6 bases and J lost 2; bases outside the gene matches: 5. Germline V gene lookup returns CDR1 SQVTM and CDR2 ANQGSEA. CDR3: CSVAGLEQETQYF. DNA for the CDR3: TGCAGCGTCGCGGGACTAGAACAAGAGACCCAGTACTTC.

The V and J genes are TRBV5-8 and TRBJ2-7; TRBD2 might be the D (6 bases). CDR3 length: 14 residues. The germline CDR1 and CDR2 sequences are SGHTS and YDEGEE. The V and J ends lost 0 bases and 1 base respectively, with 8 bases between them. The CDR3 DNA reads as TGTGCCAGCAGCTTGGCAGGGACTTCCTACGAGCAGTACTTC. This translates into CASSLAGTSYEQYF.

The rearrangement joins TRBV6-2 or TRBV6-3 to TRBJ2-2; no definite D call. V dropped 6 bases and J dropped 6 bases, with 11 bases sitting between them. The germline CDR1 and CDR2 sequences are MNHEY and SVGEGT. CDR3 size: 13 residues. The CDR3 here is CASSETHSGELFF. The CDR3 region has the DNA TGTGCCAGCAGCGAAACTCACTCCGGGGAGCTGTTTTTT.